One and the same sample provided the 25 T cell receptor beta chains below, sequenced in a study of blood T cells in healthy people across ages. The second PCR ran roughly 6 to 11 cycles with a sample-barcoded 5' primer and J-beta primers. TCRdb re-called the 5' RACE reads with MiXCR, one entry per CDR3 protein. The profile shows about 780,000 distinct CDR3 sequences, 35% to 50% of them singletons. The sample taken for sequencing was blood. Source of these receptors: an elderly man in good health.

In its sample, this clonotype was seen a few times. Written as DNA, the CDR3 is TGTGCCAGCAGCTCTCGGATTGGGGGGTCGGGCTATGGCTACACCTTC. Protein: CASSSRIGGSGYGYTF. The chain joins TRBV7-2 to TRBJ1-2, with D perhaps TRBD1 (5 bases). CDR3 size: 16 residues. Germline-derived CDR1 and CDR2 are SGHTA and FQGNSA. V gave up 4 bases and J gave up 4 bases, with 19 bases separating them.

This clonotype was seen a few times. The gene calls are TRBV20-1 and TRBJ2-4; possibly TRBD2 for D (5 bases). In germline, CDR1 is DFQATT, CDR2 SNEGSKA (reference sequence). CDR3 size: 13 residues. V lost 3 bases to trimming and J lost 9 bases, with 15 bases between them. The CDR3 DNA sequence: TGCAGTGCTAGTCGGACGGTGGGGAGCATTCAGTACTTC. Translating it yields CSASRTVGSIQYF.

The chain carries TRBV12-3 or TRBV12-4 and TRBJ1-4; no firm D call. Trimming took 2 bases from V and 8 from J, leaving 9 bases between them. The CDR3 is 13 residues long. The DNA of the CDR3 is TGTGCCAGCAGTTTAATGCTCGGGGAAAAACTGTTTTTT. Protein product: CASSLMLGEKLFF.

The rearrangement uses TRBV28 and TRBJ2-7; TRBD2 matches 11 bases. This CDR3 has 15 amino acids. Trimming removed 0 bases from V and 6 bases from J; junction bases left unmatched: 4. Germline V gene data show CDR1 as MDHEN and CDR2 as SYDVKM. The CDR3 DNA follows: TGTGCCAGCAGTTTATGGTTAGCGGGAGGGCCCGAGCAGTACTTC. Translating gives CASSLWLAGGPEQYF. Looking up the rest from reference TRBV28 and TRBJ2-7 gives the full variable domain: DVKVTQSSRYLVKRTGEKVFLECVQDMDHENMFWYRQDPGLGLRLIYFSYDVKMKEKGDIPEGYSVSREKKERFSLILESASTNQTSMYLCASSLWLAGGPEQYFGPGTRLTVT.

The CDR3 protein is CASSQRWGINEKLFF. As DNA, the CDR3 is TGTGCCAGCAGCCAACGGTGGGGAATTAATGAAAAACTGTTTTTT. The rearrangement uses TRBV7-3 and TRBJ1-4, with D unresolved. The germline CDR1 and CDR2 sequences are SGHTA and FQGTGA. The germline V and J ends were trimmed by 5 bases and 4 bases, with 14 bases remaining between them. The CDR3 has 15 residues. Combining the CDR3 with reference TRBV7-3 and TRBJ1-4 gives the whole variable domain GAGVSQTPSNKVTEKGKYVELRCDPISGHTALYWYRQSLGQGPEFLIYFQGTGAADDSGLPNDRFFAVRPEGSVSTLKIQRTERGDSAVYLCASSQRWGINEKLFFGSGTQLSVL.

This clonotype occurred a few times. The rearrangement links TRBV5-1 to TRBJ2-5; D ambiguous. Trimming cost V 0 bases and J 0 bases, with 9 bases left between them. The CDR3 runs 15 residues. The V gene's germline CDR1 is SGHRS and CDR2 YFSETQ. The CDR3 is CASSLGVQYQETQYF. CDR3 in DNA: TGCGCCAGCAGCTTGGGGGTACAGTACCAAGAGACCCAGTACTTC.

With respect to this clonotype: Germline and junction disagree at one end, which may indicate a read error. The J gene is TRBJ2-3, the V gene TRBV9; 9 bases agree with TRBD1. Per the germline V gene, CDR1 is SGDLS and CDR2 is YYNGEE. The CDR3 sequence is 16 residues long. CDR3 sequence reads: CASSPRTGESIDTQYF. For the CDR3, the DNA is TGTGCCAGCAGCCCCCGGACAGGGGAAAGCATAGATACGCAGTATTTT.

In nucleotides, the CDR3 is TGTGCCATCAGCGGGCCGGGAGACACTGAAGCTTTCTTT. Protein sequence: CAISGPGDTEAFF. V gene TRBV10-3 combines with J gene TRBJ1-1; no reliable D call. Germline V gene lookup returns CDR1 ENHRY and CDR2 SYGVKD. There are 13 residues in the CDR3. The germline V and J ends were trimmed by 6 bases and 3 bases, with 11 bases remaining between them.

This clonotype was seen only a few times. The chain recombines TRBV4-3 with TRBJ1-6; TRBD1 matches at 7 bases. Trimming cost V 7 bases and J 7 bases; bases outside gene matches: 10. This CDR3 has 15 residues. The V gene's germline CDR1 is LGHNA and CDR2 YSLEER. The CDR3, as DNA: TGCGCCAGCACCCTTGACACAGGGGTCAATTCACCCCTCCACTTT. Its protein is CASTLDTGVNSPLHF.

CDR3 sequence (DNA): TGCGCCAGCAGCTTGGTCAAACGCAGTTCCTACAATGAGCAGTTCTTC. The encoded protein is CASSLVKRSSYNEQFF. V gene TRBV5-1 combines with J gene TRBJ2-1; D is undetermined. Trimming removed 0 bases at V and 1 base at J, with 11 bases between. The CDR3 runs to 16 residues. Per the germline V gene, CDR1 is SGHRS and CDR2 is YFSETQ.

The gene calls are TRBV7-2 and TRBJ1-4; D unresolved. Trimming removed 1 base from V and 5 bases from J, with 11 bases in between. Germline lookup yields CDR1 SGHTA and CDR2 FQGNSA. There are 15 residues in the CDR3. As DNA, the CDR3 is TGTGCCAGCAGCTTAGAGGGTCAGAGCAATGAAAAACTGTTTTTT. Protein product: CASSLEGQSNEKLFF.

The V call is TRBV18, the J call TRBJ2-7, with unresolved D. CDR3 length: 15 residues. Trimming removed 0 bases at V and 0 bases at J, with 9 bases between. CDR1 is KGHSH, CDR2 LQKENI, per germline. The CDR3 sequence is CASSPPVSSSYEQYF. The CDR3 region has the DNA TGTGCCAGCTCACCACCGGTCTCGAGCTCCTACGAGCAGTACTTC.

This clonotype was counted a few times. The chain recombines TRBV12-3 or TRBV12-4 with TRBJ2-1; tentatively, D is TRBD1 (6 bases). Trimming took off 7 bases at V and 8 bases at J, with 15 bases between the two ends. The CDR3 is 13 residues long. CDR3 sequence (DNA): TGTGCCAGCACCACCACAGGGAACGATGAGCAGTTCTTC. Its translation is CASTTTGNDEQFF.

The genes are TRBV29-1 and TRBJ2-3; D may match TRBD1 or TRBD2 (5 bases each). The CDR3 is 15 amino acids. Per germline, CDR1 SQVTM and CDR2 ANQGSEA. The V and J ends lost 7 bases and 2 bases respectively, with 19 bases between them. CDR3 DNA: TGCAGCGCCGGTTCGACGGGGACGCACACAGATACGCAGTATTTT. Amino acids: CSAGSTGTHTDTQYF.

This clonotype was seen a few times. The V call is TRBV5-5, the J call TRBJ2-5; 8 bases agree with TRBD2. V trimming: 4 bases; J trimming: 2 bases; junction bases outside the gene matches: 7. CDR3 length: 15 amino acids. The germline CDR1 and CDR2 sequences are SGHKS and YYEKEE (reference sequence). For the CDR3, the DNA is TGTGCCAGCAGCCAAACTAGCGGTCTACAAGAGACCCAGTACTTC. It specifies CASSQTSGLQETQYF.

The rearrangement uses TRBV20-1 and TRBJ2-6; D gene unclear. Germline V gene lookup returns CDR1 DFQATT and CDR2 SNEGSKA (reference sequence). The V gene lost 5 bases and the J gene lost 0 bases, with 8 bases spanning the gap. This CDR3 has 14 residues. The CDR3 loop reads CSAVVVSGANVLTF. The DNA for the CDR3 is TGCAGTGCTGTAGTGGTCTCTGGGGCCAACGTCCTGACTTTC.

This clonotype appeared once. V usage is TRBV11-2 and J usage is TRBJ2-6; D is perhaps TRBD1 or TRBD2 (5 bases each). Trimming left V 4 bases short and J 15 bases short, with 22 bases between. This CDR3 spans 15 amino acids. Germline assignment: CDR1 SGHAT and CDR2 FQNNGV. CDR3: CASSSRRWDGDALTF. The CDR3, as DNA: TGTGCCAGCAGCTCGAGGCGATGGGACGGTGACGCCCTGACTTTC.

The chain carries TRBV20-1 and TRBJ2-3; 12 bases map to TRBD2. CDR3 length: 16 amino acids. V trimming: 5 bases; J trimming: 3 bases; junction bases outside the gene matches: 9. Germline V lookup: CDR1 DFQATT, CDR2 SNEGSKA (reference sequence). CDR3 in DNA: TGCAGTGCTCGCAACTCAGGGACTAGCGGGACAGATACGCAGTATTTT. Protein: CSARNSGTSGTDTQYF.

V and J are TRBV24-1 and TRBJ2-7; maybe TRBD1 (5 bases). The germline V gene has CDR1 KGHDR and CDR2 SFDVKD. The CDR3 is 13 amino acids. V shed 1 base and J shed 4 bases, with 7 bases lying between them. The CDR3 coding sequence is TGTGCCACCAGTGATTTAAGGGGATACGAGCAGTACTTC. Protein sequence: CATSDLRGYEQYF.

The rearrangement links TRBV5-1 to TRBJ1-1, with unresolved D. Germline lookup yields CDR1 SGHRS and CDR2 YFSETQ. This CDR3 is built from 16 residues. V was cut by 0 bases and J by 0 bases, with 12 bases left in between. CDR3 nucleotide sequence: TGCGCCAGCAGCTTGGCCACGGGCGGAGTGAACACTGAAGCTTTCTTT. The encoded protein is CASSLATGGVNTEAFF. Supplemented by reference TRBV5-1 and TRBJ1-1, the full variable domain reads KAGVTQTPRYLIKTRGQQVTLSCSPISGHRSVSWYQQTPGQGLQFLFEYFSETQRNKGNFPGRFSGRQFSNSRSEMNVSTLELGDSALYLCASSLATGGVNTEAFFGQGTRLTVV.

This clonotype turned up a few times. The V and J genes are TRBV12-3 or TRBV12-4 and TRBJ2-3; D is unresolved. This CDR3 contains 14 residues. V lost 3 bases and J lost 3, with 10 bases in between. As DNA, the CDR3 is TGTGCCAGCAGTTTGGCAGTGGGAACAGATACGCAGTATTTT. Translating gives CASSLAVGTDTQYF.

This clonotype is a singleton in its sample. This chain connects TRBV24-1 to TRBJ1-5; D gene unclear. This CDR3 is built from 15 residues. Trimming left V 6 bases short and J 1 base short, with 12 bases between. Germline V gene lookup returns CDR1 KGHDR and CDR2 SFDVKD. CDR3: CATSRNSGSNQPQHF. The CDR3 DNA is TGTGCCACCAGTCGGAATAGCGGAAGCAATCAGCCCCAGCATTTT.

V gene TRBV29-1 combines with J gene TRBJ1-1; tentative D call: TRBD1 (6 bases). Between the trimmed V and J ends, which lost 5 bases and 3 bases, there was a span of 16 bases. From germline, CDR1 is SQVTM and CDR2 ANQGSEA. This CDR3 contains 14 residues. CDR3 protein: CSVLPGGVDTEAFF. The CDR3 coding sequence is TGCAGCGTTCTTCCCGGGGGCGTCGACACTGAAGCTTTCTTT.

This chain links TRBV4-1 with TRBJ2-4; TRBD2 aligns across 10 bases. The better agreement between TRBJ2-7 and the DNA end casts doubt on the J call. Germline CDR1 reads MGHRA; CDR2 reads YSYEKL. The CDR3 runs to 17 residues. CDR3 nucleotides: TGCGCCAGCAGCCAAGATTTAGCGGGAGGTTTGTCCTACGAGCAGTACTTC. Translation: CASSQDLAGGLSYEQYF.

This clonotype was found a few times. CDR3: CSASRGREYEQYF. The CDR3 bases are TGCAGTGCTAGTAGAGGCAGGGAATACGAGCAGTACTTC. V and J are TRBV20-1 and TRBJ2-7, with D tentatively TRBD1 (5 bases). CDR3 length equals 13 residues. Germline V lookup: CDR1 DFQATT, CDR2 SNEGSKA (reference sequence). V lost 3 bases, J lost 4 bases, and 13 bases lay in between.